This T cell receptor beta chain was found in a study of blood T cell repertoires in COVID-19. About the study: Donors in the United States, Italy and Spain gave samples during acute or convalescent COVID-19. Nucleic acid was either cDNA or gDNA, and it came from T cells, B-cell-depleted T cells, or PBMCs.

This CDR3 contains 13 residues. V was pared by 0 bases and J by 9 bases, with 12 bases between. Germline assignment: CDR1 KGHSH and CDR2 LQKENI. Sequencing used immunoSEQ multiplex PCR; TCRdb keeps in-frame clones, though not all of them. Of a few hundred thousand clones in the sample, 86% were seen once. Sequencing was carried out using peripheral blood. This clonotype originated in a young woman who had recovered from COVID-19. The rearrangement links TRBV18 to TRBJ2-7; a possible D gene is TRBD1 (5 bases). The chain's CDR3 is CASSPPRQGGQYF. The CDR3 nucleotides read TGTGCCAGCTCACCACCACGGCAGGGCGGGCAGTACTTC.